The present T cell receptor (beta chain) was sequenced within a study of technical replicates of blood from a handful of donors. Trimming took off 5 bases at V and 3 bases at J, with 14 bases between the two ends. Germline V gene data show CDR1 as LNHDA and CDR2 as SQIVND (reference sequence). This CDR3 has 14 residues. Sequencing was performed with immunoSEQ multiplex PCR; in TCRdb, only in-frame clones are kept and a portion is missing. Of about 74,000 clones listed, over 90% are singletons. The specimen sequenced was T cells isolated from PBMCs. The chain has TRBV19 and TRBJ2-7, with D possibly TRBD1 on 6 matching bases. This TCR came from a human donor in good health. The CDR3 region is CASSPRTAIYEQYF. The CDR3 bases are TGTGCCAGTAGTCCCCGGACAGCAATCTACGAGCAGTACTTC.